This T cell receptor beta chain was obtained from a study of memory CD4+ T cells and cytomegalovirus serostatus. Study-level points and caveats: Of approximately 160 reported CMV TCRbeta sequences, around 63 were found in memory CD4+ repertoires.

V was shortened by 3 bases and J by 1 base, with 14 bases between the two germline ends. The length of the CDR3 is 16 residues. The V gene's germline CDR1 is SGHTS and CDR2 YDEGEE. Concerning this clone itself: Antigen unknown.

The sort gate was single viable CD3+CD4+CD8-CD45RO+ cells for memory CD4+ T cells. Using immunoSEQ multiplex PCR, the repertoire was profiled, and TCRdb retains in-frame clones only, with some absent. The sample holds about 43,000 clones; over 75% are singletons and the top ten take around 0.61%. This chain links TRBV5-8 with TRBJ1-5, with D unclear. The source material was memory CD4+ T cells from blood. The receptor's source is an adult in good health and CMV-seronegative. The CDR3 loop is CASSSTSGISNQPQHF. DNA of the CDR3: TGTGCCAGCAGCTCGACCTCGGGGATCAGCAATCAGCCCCAGCATTTT.